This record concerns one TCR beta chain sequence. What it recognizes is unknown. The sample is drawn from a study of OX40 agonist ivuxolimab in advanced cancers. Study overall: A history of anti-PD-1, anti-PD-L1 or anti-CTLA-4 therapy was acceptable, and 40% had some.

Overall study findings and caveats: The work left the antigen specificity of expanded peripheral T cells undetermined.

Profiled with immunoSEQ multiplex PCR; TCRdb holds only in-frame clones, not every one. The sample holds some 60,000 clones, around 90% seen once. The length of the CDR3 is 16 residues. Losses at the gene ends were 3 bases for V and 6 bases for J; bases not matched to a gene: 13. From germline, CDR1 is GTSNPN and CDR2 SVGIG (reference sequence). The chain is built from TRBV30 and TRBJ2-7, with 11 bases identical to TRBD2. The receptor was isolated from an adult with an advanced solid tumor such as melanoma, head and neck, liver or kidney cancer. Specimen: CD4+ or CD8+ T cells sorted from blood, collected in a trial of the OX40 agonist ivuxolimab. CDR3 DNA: TGTGCCTGGAGGCTAGAACTAGCGGGGGTGGTTTCCGAGCAGTACTTC. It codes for CAWRLELAGVVSEQYF.